Below are 20 T cell receptor beta chains sequenced from a single sample in a study of neurological immune-mediated disorders. TCRdb re-derived calls from the 5' RACE reads in MiXCR, one entry per CDR3 protein. Counted here are more than 75,000 distinct CDR3 sequences, roughly 3.5% occurring once; the ten biggest clones make up around 3.1%. Material for sequencing was PBMCs. These receptor sequences come from a woman in her forties or fifties with multiple sclerosis.

This clonotype was detected many times. Likely a read error: the CDR3 ends without its conserved phenylalanine or tryptophan. No DNA is shown, since the ends of the CDR3 on it are uncertain; the CDR3 is the one TCRdb lists. The chain joins TRBV9 to TRBJ2-6; TRBD1 reflects the table's D call only, with no check against the DNA. Per germline, CDR1 SGDLS and CDR2 YYNGEE. The CDR3 has 11 residues if both end residues are counted. The chain's CDR3 is CASSVGGEWDP.

Ten or more counts support this clonotype. The chain recombines TRBV6-2 or TRBV6-3 with TRBJ2-3; D not certain. Germline-derived CDR1 and CDR2 are MNHEY and SVGEGT. The CDR3 has 15 residues. Trimming stripped 0 bases from V and 3 bases from J, with 10 bases between. CDR3 residues: CASSYSWGLTDTQYF. The CDR3 nucleotides are TGTGCCAGCAGTTACTCCTGGGGATTGACAGATACGCAGTATTTT.

In this sample, this clonotype turned up many times. As DNA, the CDR3 is TGTGCCAGCAGCTTATCCTGGACAGGGGAGAGGGCAGATACGCAGTATTTT. This codes for CASSLSWTGERADTQYF. The V and J genes are TRBV7-2 and TRBJ2-3, with 9 bases fitting TRBD1. CDR1 is SGHTA and CDR2 is FQGNSA in the germline V gene. The CDR3 spans 17 residues. J was trimmed by 4 bases and V by 2 bases; bases with no gene match: 10.

This clonotype has a count of ten or more. The V gene is TRBV12-3 or TRBV12-4, the J gene TRBJ1-2, with D possibly being TRBD1 (5 bases). The V end lost 3 bases, the J end lost 1 base, and 12 bases lay between the germline ends. This CDR3 is built from 15 residues. As DNA, the CDR3 is TGTGCCAGCAGTTTTTACGACAGCTTTAACTATGGCTACACCTTC. It codes for CASSFYDSFNYGYTF.

This clonotype appeared many times. The chain links TRBV20-1 to TRBJ2-3, with D maybe TRBD2 (5 bases). Trimming cost V 0 bases and J 0 bases, with 13 bases left between them. The germline gives CDR1 DFQATT, CDR2 SNEGSKA (reference sequence). This CDR3 is 16 amino acids long. The CDR3 DNA reads TGCAGTGCTAGAGAGCCGGGAATTACTAGCACAGATACGCAGTATTTT. Translation: CSAREPGITSTDTQYF.

The table lists this clonotype with many counts. The chain employs TRBV20-1 and TRBJ2-2, with D possibly matching TRBD1 (6 bases). Germline loops: CDR1 DFQATT, CDR2 SNEGSKA (reference sequence). V was cut by 1 base and J by 4 bases, with 10 bases left in between. The CDR3 runs 14 residues. CDR3 amino acids: CSARGQGITGELFF. The CDR3 region has the DNA TGCAGTGCTAGAGGGCAGGGGATCACCGGGGAGCTGTTTTTT.

This clonotype was counted at least ten times. V gene TRBV20-1 combines with J gene TRBJ2-2; tentative D call: TRBD2 (5 bases). The CDR3 totals 14 residues. V was shortened by 4 bases and J by 4 bases, with 13 bases between the two germline ends. Germline V gene data show CDR1 as DFQATT and CDR2 as SNEGSKA (reference sequence). CDR3 coding DNA: TGCAGTGCTAAAGAGGGCTCGAGCACCGGGGAGCTGTTTTTT. Its protein product is CSAKEGSSTGELFF.

This clonotype has at least ten counts. Germline and junction disagree at one end, which may indicate a read error. This rearrangement joins TRBV5-1 to TRBJ1-5; D not resolved. CDR1 is SGHRS and CDR2 is YFSETQ in the germline V gene. The CDR3 is made up of 11 amino acids. CDR3 sequence reads: CASTLGRPQHF. The CDR3 DNA sequence: TGCGCCAGCACCTTGGGCCGGCCCCAGCATTTT.

This clonotype was seen at least ten times. The CDR3 region has the DNA TGTGCCAGCAGCCCGGGCCCCTACGAGCAGTACTTC. It translates to CASSPGPYEQYF. The chain recombines TRBV7-2 with TRBJ2-7, with D unclear. CDR3 length equals 12 residues. Per the germline V gene, CDR1 is SGHTA and CDR2 is FQGNSA. V shed 5 bases and J shed 2 bases, with 7 bases lying between them. The full variable domain, completed using reference TRBV7-2 and TRBJ2-7, is GAGVSQSPSNKVTEKGKDVELRCDPISGHTALYWYRQSLGQGLEFLIYFQGNSAPDKSGLPSDRFSAERTGGSVSTLTIQRTQQEDSAVYLCASSPGPYEQYFGPGTRLTVT.

This clonotype was counted a few times. One end of the junction is discordant with germline, which a read error may explain. V is TRBV12-3 or TRBV12-4 and J is TRBJ1-6; possible D gene TRBD1, 5 bases. CDR3 length: 14 residues. The CDR3 is CASSLAPLRGTLNF. CDR3 sequence (DNA): TGTGCCAGCAGTTTAGCCCCCCTCCGCGGGACCCTCAACTTT.

Ten or more counts support this clonotype. The chain has TRBV7-8 and TRBJ1-5; D might be TRBD1 (5 bases). The CDR3 length is 16 residues. V dropped 2 bases and J dropped 3 bases, with 14 bases sitting between them. In germline, CDR1 is SGHVS, CDR2 FQNEAQ. The CDR3 loop reads CASSLSGTGINQPQHF. CDR3 in DNA: TGTGCCAGCAGCTTATCGGGGACGGGGATCAATCAGCCCCAGCATTTT.

This clonotype was counted at least ten times. V gene TRBV9 combines with J gene TRBJ2-5, with 8 bases aligning to TRBD2. V trimming: 0 bases; J trimming: 5 bases; junction bases outside the gene matches: 12. Germline V lookup: CDR1 SGDLS, CDR2 YYNGEE. This CDR3 is 17 amino acids long. The CDR3 coding sequence is TGTGCCAGCAGCGTAGAGGGCGGTAGCGGGGTGGAGGAGACCCAGTACTTC. It codes for CASSVEGGSGVEETQYF.

The table lists this clonotype with many counts. This chain links TRBV6-2 or TRBV6-3 with TRBJ2-7; D remains ambiguous. Trimming removed 0 bases from V and 0 bases from J, with 9 bases in between. Germline CDR1 reads MNHEY; CDR2 reads SVGEGT. This CDR3 contains 15 residues. The chain's CDR3 is CASSYSVNPSYEQYF. The CDR3 coding sequence is TGTGCCAGCAGTTACTCGGTGAACCCCTCCTACGAGCAGTACTTC.

This clonotype rates as medium-sized (0.01 to 0.1%). The gene calls are TRBV20-1 and TRBJ2-1; TRBD1 is a possible D gene (5 bases). V was cut by 5 bases and J by 5 bases, with 22 bases left in between. Germline lookup yields CDR1 DFQATT and CDR2 SNEGSKA (reference sequence). The CDR3 is made up of 16 amino acids. CDR3 in amino acids: CSAPSAGPKSHNEQFF. CDR3 DNA sequence: TGCAGTGCTCCCTCGGCAGGGCCCAAATCCCACAATGAGCAGTTCTTC.

This clonotype came up many times. The chain joins TRBV4-2 to TRBJ2-1, with 12 bases matching TRBD2. The junction had 5 bases not matched to a gene; V was cut back by 0 bases and J by 8 bases. The CDR3 has 16 amino acids. Germline V gene sequence: CDR1 LGHNA, CDR2 YNFKEQ. The chain's CDR3 is CASSQESLAGGYEQFF. The DNA of the CDR3 is TGTGCCAGCAGCCAAGAGTCACTAGCGGGGGGCTATGAGCAGTTCTTC.

This clonotype has a count of ten or more. V usage is TRBV5-1 and J usage is TRBJ2-7; no definite D call. The CDR3 contains 14 residues. Per the germline V gene, CDR1 is SGHRS and CDR2 is YFSETQ. V dropped 1 base and J dropped 3 bases, with 11 bases sitting between them. The CDR3 coding sequence is TGCGCCAGCAGCTTGTTAGCAGAACACTACGAGCAGTACTTC. Protein: CASSLLAEHYEQYF.

Concerning this clonotype: A much more abundant neighbour one base away suggests this may be a read error. This sequence joins TRBV6-6 and TRBJ2-6; D not certain. This CDR3 region has 16 residues. CDR1 is MNHNY, CDR2 SVGAGI, per germline (reference sequence). Trimming cost V 6 bases and J 0 bases, with 12 bases left between them. CDR3: CASRGMANSGANVLTF. The CDR3 region has the DNA TGTGCCAGCAGGGGGATGGCGAACTCTGGGGCCAACGTCCTGACTTTC.

This clonotype was recorded many times. The chain uses TRBV27 and TRBJ1-4; D is uncertain. The V end lost 7 bases, the J end lost 5 bases, and 11 bases lay between the germline ends. CDR3 length equals 13 residues. The V gene's germline CDR1 is MNHEY and CDR2 SMNVEV (reference sequence). CDR3 in DNA: TGTGCCAGCACCCGAGGCCCGAATGAAAAACTGTTTTTT. Translation gives CASTRGPNEKLFF.

In this sample, this clonotype turned up many times. This chain connects TRBV5-1 to TRBJ2-3, with 9 bases that match TRBD1. CDR1 is SGHRS, CDR2 YFSETQ, per germline. V shed 0 bases, J shed 5 bases, and the junction held 7 bases outside the gene matches. There are 16 residues in the CDR3. CDR3 coding DNA: TGCGCCAGCAGCTTGGCTCCGGGACAGGGTCTAGATACGCAGTATTTT. Translation: CASSLAPGQGLDTQYF.

This clonotype was picked up many times. This chain joins TRBV7-2 and TRBJ2-5; D unclear. This CDR3 contains 12 residues. Trimming took off 4 bases at V and 5 bases at J, with 8 bases between the two ends. Germline loops: CDR1 SGHTA, CDR2 FQGNSA. The CDR3 loop is CASSSGWETQYF. The CDR3 coding sequence is TGTGCCAGCAGCTCAGGATGGGAGACCCAGTACTTC.